One and the same sample provided the 12 T cell receptor beta chains below, sequenced in a study of identical twins. TCRdb processed the 5' RACE reads anew with MiXCR; each CDR3 protein has one entry. Among roughly 250,000 distinct CDR3 sequences listed, around an eighth were seen once. The sample taken for sequencing was memory (CD45RO+) T cells sorted from blood. These receptors came from a woman between 18 and 29 years old in good health.

This clonotype was seen many times. This rearrangement joins TRBV7-9 to TRBJ2-1; D remains unclear. The V end lost 5 bases, the J end lost 8 bases, and 19 bases lay between the germline ends. The CDR3 consists of 15 residues. Germline CDR1 reads SEHNR; CDR2 reads FQNEAQ (reference sequence). The CDR3 nucleotides read TGTGCCAGCAGCCCCTACGCTCGCCTGAGCTATGAGCAGTTCTTC. Its translation is CASSPYARLSYEQFF.

This clonotype was counted a few times. This rearrangement joins TRBV7-9 to TRBJ2-3, with 7 nucleotides matching TRBD2. V lost 1 base, J lost 4 bases, and 11 bases stayed unmatched. Germline loops: CDR1 SEHNR, CDR2 FQNEAQ (reference sequence). The CDR3 consists of 17 residues. The CDR3: CASSLVRGLGAADTQYF. CDR3 DNA: TGTGCCAGCAGCTTAGTCCGAGGACTAGGTGCGGCAGATACGCAGTATTTT.

This clonotype showed up just a few times. The V gene is TRBV20-1, the J gene TRBJ2-1; TRBD1 is a possible D gene (5 bases). Trimming took off 6 bases at V and 1 base at J, with 19 bases between the two ends. The CDR3 extends over 16 amino acids. Germline CDR1 reads DFQATT; CDR2 reads SNEGSKA (reference sequence). The CDR3 spells CSATYPQGRSYNEQFF. In DNA, the CDR3 is TGCAGTGCCACGTACCCGCAGGGCCGGTCCTACAATGAGCAGTTCTTC.

This clonotype turned up a few times. This chain uses TRBV10-3 with TRBJ2-2, with 7 bases matching TRBD1. The junction had 4 bases not matched to a gene; V was cut back by 6 bases and J by 3 bases. The CDR3 sequence is 14 residues long. CDR1 and CDR2 from the germline V gene are ENHRY and SYGVKD. Here the CDR3 reads CAIRQGIDTGELFF. CDR3 DNA: TGTGCCATCAGACAGGGGATTGACACCGGGGAGCTGTTTTTT.

This clonotype has more than one count but fewer than ten. The chain recombines TRBV6-2 or TRBV6-3 with TRBJ2-1, with 11 bases fitting TRBD2. J gave up 5 bases and V 6 bases, and 9 bases lay outside the gene matches. Germline V gene sequence: CDR1 MNHEY, CDR2 SVGEGT. CDR3 length: 16 amino acids. Here the CDR3 DNA reads TGTGCCAGCAGCTCTCTTGGGACTAGCGGCAACAATGAGCAGTTCTTC. Encoded protein: CASSSLGTSGNNEQFF.

This clonotype was seen only a few times. The rearrangement joins TRBV20-1 to TRBJ2-5; 7 bases match TRBD2. CDR3 length equals 12 residues. Germline V gives CDR1 DFQATT, CDR2 SNEGSKA (reference sequence). With 7 bases clipped from V and 4 bases from J, the junction kept 6 bases outside the gene matches. DNA for the CDR3: TGCAGTGTATCGACTAGCCTAGAGACCCAGTACTTC. It encodes CSVSTSLETQYF.

This clonotype was picked up a small number of times. The chain recombines TRBV20-1 with TRBJ2-1; no reliable D call. The CDR3 covers 11 residues. V lost 3 bases to trimming and J lost 4 bases, with 4 bases between them. The germline V gene has CDR1 DFQATT and CDR2 SNEGSKA (reference sequence). CDR3 nucleotide sequence: TGCAGTGCTAGGCATTACAATGAGCAGTTCTTC. Translation gives CSARHYNEQFF.

This chain links TRBV5-1 with TRBJ1-1; no clear D gene. The CDR3 loop spans 12 amino acids. Looked up from germline, CDR1 is SGHRS and CDR2 is YFSETQ. V was clipped by 2 bases and J by 6 bases, with 8 bases between them. CDR3 sequence (DNA): TGCGCCAGCAGCTTAACTGGGGCTGAAGCTTTCTTT. Its protein product is CASSLTGAEAFF. Together with reference TRBV5-1 and TRBJ1-1, the CDR3 gives the full variable domain: KAGVTQTPRYLIKTRGQQVTLSCSPISGHRSVSWYQQTPGQGLQFLFEYFSETQRNKGNFPGRFSGRQFSNSRSEMNVSTLELGDSALYLCASSLTGAEAFFGQGTRLTVV.

This clonotype has just one count. J is TRBJ2-1 and V is TRBV2; 8 bases fit TRBD2. The CDR3 is made up of 15 amino acids. With 5 bases clipped from V and 10 bases from J, the junction kept 13 bases outside the gene matches. The V gene's germline CDR1 is SNHLY and CDR2 FYNNEI. CDR3 loop: CASSPGTRGFWEQFF. CDR3 sequence (DNA): TGTGCCAGCAGTCCCGGGACTAGAGGCTTTTGGGAGCAGTTCTTC.

Here the CDR3 reads CSARDPDTNTGELFF. Here the CDR3 DNA reads TGCAGTGCTAGAGATCCCGACACCAACACCGGGGAGCTGTTTTTT. V usage is TRBV20-1 and J usage is TRBJ2-2; no definite D call. The CDR3 consists of 15 residues. Germline lookup yields CDR1 DFQATT and CDR2 SNEGSKA (reference sequence). V lost 0 bases to trimming and J lost 2 bases, with 10 bases between them.

The rearrangement links TRBV15 to TRBJ1-2; TRBD1 aligns across 9 bases. V shed 0 bases, J shed 4 bases, and the junction held 12 bases outside the gene matches. Germline V lookup: CDR1 LNHNV, CDR2 YYDKDF (reference sequence). The CDR3 has 18 residues. CDR3 in amino acids: CATSRDPGTGYASYGYTF. CDR3 in DNA: TGTGCCACCAGCAGAGATCCAGGGACAGGGTATGCGAGCTATGGCTACACCTTC. The variable domain in full, completed from reference TRBV15 and TRBJ1-2, reads DAMVIQNPRYQVTQFGKPVTLSCSQTLNHNVMYWYQQKSSQAPKLLFHYYDKDFNNEADTPDNFQSRRPNTSFCFLDIRSPGLGDTAMYLCATSRDPGTGYASYGYTFGSGTRLTVV.

V usage is TRBV11-2 and J usage is TRBJ2-3; 8 nucleotides match TRBD2. Per the germline V gene, CDR1 is SGHAT and CDR2 is FQNNGV. V lost 4 bases, J lost 3 bases, and 15 bases stayed unmatched. This CDR3 is 18 amino acids long. The CDR3 DNA reads TGTGCCAGCAGCTGGTTAGGGGCTTGGCGGGAGGCAACAGATACGCAGTATTTT. Protein: CASSWLGAWREATDTQYF.